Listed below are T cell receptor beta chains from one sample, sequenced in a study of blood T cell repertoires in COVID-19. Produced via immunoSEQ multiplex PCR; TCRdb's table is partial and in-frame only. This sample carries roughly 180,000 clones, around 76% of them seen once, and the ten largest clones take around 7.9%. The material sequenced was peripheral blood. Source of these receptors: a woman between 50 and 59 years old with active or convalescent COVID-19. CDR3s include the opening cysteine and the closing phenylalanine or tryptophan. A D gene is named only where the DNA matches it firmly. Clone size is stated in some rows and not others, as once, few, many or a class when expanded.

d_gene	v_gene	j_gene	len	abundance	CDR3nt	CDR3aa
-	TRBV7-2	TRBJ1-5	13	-	TGTGCCAGCAGCTTAGATCATTTTCAGCCCCAGCATTTT	CASSLDHFQPQHF
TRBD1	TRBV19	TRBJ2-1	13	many	TGTGCCAGTAGTACCAGGGGGTACAATGAGCAGTTCTTC	CASSTRGYNEQFF
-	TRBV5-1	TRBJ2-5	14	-	TGCGCCAGCAGCTTGGCACGCGAGAAAGAGACCCAGTACTTC	CASSLAREKETQYF
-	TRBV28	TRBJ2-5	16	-	TGTGCCAGCAGTTTAGACCGTCAGGGGGGCCGAGAGACCCAGTACTTC	CASSLDRQGGRETQYF
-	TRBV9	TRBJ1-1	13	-	TGTGCCAGCAGCGTAGAATTAAGGGGTGAAGCTTTCTTT	CASSVELRGEAFF
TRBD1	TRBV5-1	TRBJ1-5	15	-	TGCGCCAGCAGCTCCCCAATACCCCGACAGGGCTATGGGCATTTT	CASSSPIPRQGYGHF
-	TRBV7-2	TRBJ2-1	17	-	TGTGCCAGCAGCTCCAGGCTTCTGCGGGACCTTCAATGGGAGCAGTTCTTC	CASSSRLLRDLQWEQFF
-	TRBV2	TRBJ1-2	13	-	TGTGCCAGCAGTGAACGAAGAGGCGGTGGCTACACCTTC	CASSERRGGGYTF
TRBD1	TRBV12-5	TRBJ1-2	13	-	TGTGCTAGTGGTTTGGTACAGGGGTCTGGCTACACCTTC	CASGLVQGSGYTF
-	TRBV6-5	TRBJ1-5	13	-	TGTGCCAGCAGTTCCGCAGTGAATCAGCCCCAGCATTTT	CASSSAVNQPQHF
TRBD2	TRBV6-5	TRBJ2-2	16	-	TGTGCCAGCAGTTACTTTACTAGCGGGAAGGCCGGGGAGCTGTTTTTT	CASSYFTSGKAGELFF
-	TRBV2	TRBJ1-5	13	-	TGTGCCAGCAGTGGGGGCGGCAATCAGCCCCAGCATTTT	CASSGGGNQPQHF
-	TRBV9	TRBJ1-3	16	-	TGTGCCAGCAGCCCCAGACAGGACCTCTCTGGAAACACCATATATTTT	CASSPRQDLSGNTIYF
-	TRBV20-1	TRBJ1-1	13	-	TGCAGTGCTAGTGACGTTATGAACACTGAAGCTTTCTTT	CSASDVMNTEAFF
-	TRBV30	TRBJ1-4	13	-	TGTGCCTGGAGTGTCCAGGGGCAGGAAAAACTGTTTTTT	CAWSVQGQEKLFF
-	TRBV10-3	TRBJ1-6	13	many	TGTGCCATCAGTAGCGGGGATAATTCACCCCTCCACTTT	CAISSGDNSPLHF
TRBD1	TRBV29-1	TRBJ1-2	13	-	TGCAGCGTGCATGACAGGGGGAACTATGGCTACACCTTC	CSVHDRGNYGYTF
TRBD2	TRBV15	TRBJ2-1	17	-	TGTGCCACCAGCAGAGATCCCCCTAGCGGGGCTGGCAATGAGCAGTTCTTC	CATSRDPPSGAGNEQFF
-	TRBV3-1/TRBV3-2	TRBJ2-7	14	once	TGTGCCAGCAGCCAAGAATTAGGTGGCAGGGGCACGGACTTC	CASSQELGGRGTDF
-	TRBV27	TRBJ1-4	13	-	TGTGCCAGCAGTTTCTACACAGGGTCAAAACTGTTTTTT	CASSFYTGSKLFF
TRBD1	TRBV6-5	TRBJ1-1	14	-	TGTGCCAGCAGTTACTCCGGGACAGGGTCTGAAGCTTTCTTT	CASSYSGTGSEAFF
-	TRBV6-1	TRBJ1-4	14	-	TGTGCCAGCAGTGAGGGGATGGGAGGGGAAAAACTGTTTTTT	CASSEGMGGEKLFF